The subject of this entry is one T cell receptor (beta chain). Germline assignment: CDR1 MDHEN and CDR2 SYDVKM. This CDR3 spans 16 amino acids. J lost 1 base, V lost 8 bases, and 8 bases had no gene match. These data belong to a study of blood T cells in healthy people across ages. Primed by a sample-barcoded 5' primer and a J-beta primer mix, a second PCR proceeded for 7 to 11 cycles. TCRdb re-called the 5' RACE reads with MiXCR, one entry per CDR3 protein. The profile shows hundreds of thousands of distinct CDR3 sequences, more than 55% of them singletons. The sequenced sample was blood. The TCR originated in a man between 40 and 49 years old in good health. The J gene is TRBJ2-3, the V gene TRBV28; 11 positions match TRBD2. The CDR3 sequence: CASWPGLAAGTDTQYF. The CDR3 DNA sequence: TGTGCCAGCTGGCCGGGACTAGCGGCTGGCACAGATACGCAGTATTTT.